This T cell receptor (beta chain) comes out of a study of blood T cell repertoires in COVID-19 (dated by TCRdb to about 2020). With respect to the entire study: The collaborator samples originated in the United States, Italy and Spain and spanned the acute and convalescent phases of COVID-19. The prospective study material was composed of cDNA or gDNA derived from T cells, B-cell-depleted T cells, or PBMCs. Subjects who had been exposed to COVID-19, were actively infected with it, or had recovered from it provided the deeply sampled blood TCRbeta repertoires that made up the dataset. The repertoires were made available in a free public database intended to serve as a resource for research on the immune response to SARS-CoV-2. Samples were obtained from the ongoing ImmuneRACE study (first 160 participants) and from 1,000 to 1,500 subjects provided by 6 global collaborators. The sample metadata nearly always contained a de-identified subject ID, COVID-19 status, age in years and sex. Where available, HLA class I and class II types were obtained from metadata supplied by the sample provider rather than from assay-based typing.

Concerning this clone itself: Its binding antigen is unknown. No base qualities exist here, and no much larger clone lies one base off it.

At one collaborating source in Seattle, patients were enrolled during active infection and were followed longitudinally through the course of disease. Each collaborating institution followed its own protocols to collect whole blood in K2EDTA tubes. Collaborator samples were shipped for TCRbeta analysis as frozen whole blood, isolated PBMCs, or DNA extracted from either sample type. The CDR3 has 14 amino acids, counting the end cysteine and phenylalanine. CDR3 DNA only is kept here, 42 bases in frame from base 1. V lost 3 bases and J lost 4 bases; the stretch between them is 12 bases long. Looking up the germline V gene yields CDR1 KGHSH and CDR2 LQKENI. TCRbeta CDR3 regions were amplified from genomic DNA by means of the immunoSEQ Assay, a bias-controlled multiplex PCR. As for the original processing: Within the assay, amplification of reference gene primers was used to estimate how many nucleated cells each sample contained. To quantify the absolute abundance of each unique TCRbeta CDR3 rearrangement, sequence reads were collapsed and filtered. Productive Simpson clonality was computed per sample as the square root of Simpson's diversity index over productive rearrangements. Not all clones reach the TCRdb copy of this immuneACCESS table, which keeps in-frame sequences only. Checked studies attribute under half of the gap to unresolved V genes and leave the rest unexplained. That table gives V, J and clone size, and the DNA gave D and trimming. This sample has roughly 410,000 clones in its table, and around 87% of those were observed once. Clones ranked in the top ten supply over 2% of the sample.

The paper as a whole reports these results and caveats: How much clinical and demographic metadata was included differed by source and by participant, and the metadata was provided uncurated.

The sequence came from an older woman with COVID-19, enrolled during active disease. Sequenced material: peripheral blood. The chain couples TRBV18 to TRBJ1-2; too little of a D gene remains to name it. The CDR3 sequence is CASSPGSGVYGYTF. The nucleotide sequence reads TGTGCCAGCTCACCCGGCTCGGGAGTCTATGGCTACACCTTC.